These 8 T cell receptor beta chains were all obtained from the same sample, sequenced in a study of blood T cell repertoires in COVID-19. Assay: immunoSEQ multiplex PCR; the TCRdb copy retains only in-frame clones and omits some. The data contain around 230,000 clones, roughly 87% of them singletons. Input material: peripheral blood. The receptors originated from a man aged 55 to 70 who had recovered from COVID-19.

The chain couples TRBV6-5 to TRBJ2-3; TRBD2 matches 7 bases. V was clipped by 4 bases and J by 6 bases; unmatched bases: 13. The CDR3 length is 16 residues. Germline CDR1 is MNHEY and CDR2 is SVGAGI. CDR3 nucleotide sequence: TGTGCCAGCAGTTCCCGGGGACTAAGCGGGGCCGATACGCAGTATTTT. Amino acid sequence: CASSSRGLSGADTQYF.

This rearrangement joins TRBV24-1 to TRBJ1-1; 7 bases are a match to TRBD1. The CDR3 extends over 15 amino acids. Germline loops: CDR1 KGHDR, CDR2 SFDVKD. Germline trimming cut 3 bases from V and 1 base from J; bases unmatched to any gene: 4. For the CDR3, the DNA is TGTGCCACCAGTGATCCCGGGACAGCGAACACTGAAGCTTTCTTT. Translated: CATSDPGTANTEAFF.

The gene calls are TRBV7-8 and TRBJ2-3, with D possibly TRBD2 on 5 matching bases. The CDR3 runs 12 residues. V gave up 5 bases and J gave up 7 bases, with 10 bases separating them. Per the germline V gene, CDR1 is SGHVS and CDR2 is FQNEAQ. The chain's CDR3 is CASSPTGNTQYF. DNA of the CDR3: TGTGCCAGCAGCCCCACGGGGAATACGCAGTATTTT.

The J gene is TRBJ1-4, the V gene TRBV5-1; 7 nucleotides agree with TRBD1. Germline assignment: CDR1 SGHRS and CDR2 YFSETQ. This CDR3 comprises 15 residues. The ends lost 0 bases at V and 15 bases at J; junction bases unmatched: 14. The CDR3 bases are TGCGCCAGCAGCTTGGGGGACAGCGAACGCGCTTTAGTGTTTTTT. This encodes CASSLGDSERALVFF.

The sample holds a few counts of this clone. The chain combines TRBV5-4 with TRBJ1-6; D may be TRBD1 (5 bases). Trimming took off 0 bases at V and 7 bases at J, with 8 bases between the two ends. The CDR3 covers 14 residues. The germline CDR1 and CDR2 sequences are SGHNT and YYREEE (reference sequence). CDR3 amino acids: CASSLAGGNSPLHF. CDR3 DNA sequence: TGTGCCAGCAGCTTGGCGGGGGGGAATTCACCCCTCCACTTT.

This clone was found a few times. V and J are TRBV29-1 and TRBJ1-2, with 7 bases fitting TRBD1. V was pared by 7 bases and J by 1 base, with 9 bases of the junction left unmatched. Germline loops: CDR1 SQVTM, CDR2 ANQGSEA. This CDR3 is built from 14 residues. This chain's CDR3 is CSAVGTEFNYGYTF. The CDR3 bases are TGCAGCGCTGTCGGGACAGAATTTAACTATGGCTACACCTTC.

The chain has TRBV6-5 and TRBJ1-1; unclear D gene. V was cut by 7 bases and J by 1 base, with 16 bases left in between. The CDR3 loop spans 15 amino acids. Germline V gene sequence: CDR1 MNHEY, CDR2 SVGAGI. The CDR3 loop is CASTQELFGNTEAFF. DNA for the CDR3: TGTGCCAGCACCCAAGAGCTTTTCGGGAACACTGAAGCTTTCTTT.

Turning to this clone: Other DNA variants within this sample encode the same CDR3. The chain has TRBV5-1 and TRBJ2-1, with D possibly being TRBD1 (6 bases). The length of the CDR3 is 14 residues. V was cut by 7 bases and J by 1 base, with 12 bases left in between. Germline V gives CDR1 SGHRS, CDR2 YFSETQ. CDR3 DNA sequence: TGCGCCAGCTCCCAGGGGAATTCCTACAATGAGCAGTTCTTC. This encodes CASSQGNSYNEQFF.